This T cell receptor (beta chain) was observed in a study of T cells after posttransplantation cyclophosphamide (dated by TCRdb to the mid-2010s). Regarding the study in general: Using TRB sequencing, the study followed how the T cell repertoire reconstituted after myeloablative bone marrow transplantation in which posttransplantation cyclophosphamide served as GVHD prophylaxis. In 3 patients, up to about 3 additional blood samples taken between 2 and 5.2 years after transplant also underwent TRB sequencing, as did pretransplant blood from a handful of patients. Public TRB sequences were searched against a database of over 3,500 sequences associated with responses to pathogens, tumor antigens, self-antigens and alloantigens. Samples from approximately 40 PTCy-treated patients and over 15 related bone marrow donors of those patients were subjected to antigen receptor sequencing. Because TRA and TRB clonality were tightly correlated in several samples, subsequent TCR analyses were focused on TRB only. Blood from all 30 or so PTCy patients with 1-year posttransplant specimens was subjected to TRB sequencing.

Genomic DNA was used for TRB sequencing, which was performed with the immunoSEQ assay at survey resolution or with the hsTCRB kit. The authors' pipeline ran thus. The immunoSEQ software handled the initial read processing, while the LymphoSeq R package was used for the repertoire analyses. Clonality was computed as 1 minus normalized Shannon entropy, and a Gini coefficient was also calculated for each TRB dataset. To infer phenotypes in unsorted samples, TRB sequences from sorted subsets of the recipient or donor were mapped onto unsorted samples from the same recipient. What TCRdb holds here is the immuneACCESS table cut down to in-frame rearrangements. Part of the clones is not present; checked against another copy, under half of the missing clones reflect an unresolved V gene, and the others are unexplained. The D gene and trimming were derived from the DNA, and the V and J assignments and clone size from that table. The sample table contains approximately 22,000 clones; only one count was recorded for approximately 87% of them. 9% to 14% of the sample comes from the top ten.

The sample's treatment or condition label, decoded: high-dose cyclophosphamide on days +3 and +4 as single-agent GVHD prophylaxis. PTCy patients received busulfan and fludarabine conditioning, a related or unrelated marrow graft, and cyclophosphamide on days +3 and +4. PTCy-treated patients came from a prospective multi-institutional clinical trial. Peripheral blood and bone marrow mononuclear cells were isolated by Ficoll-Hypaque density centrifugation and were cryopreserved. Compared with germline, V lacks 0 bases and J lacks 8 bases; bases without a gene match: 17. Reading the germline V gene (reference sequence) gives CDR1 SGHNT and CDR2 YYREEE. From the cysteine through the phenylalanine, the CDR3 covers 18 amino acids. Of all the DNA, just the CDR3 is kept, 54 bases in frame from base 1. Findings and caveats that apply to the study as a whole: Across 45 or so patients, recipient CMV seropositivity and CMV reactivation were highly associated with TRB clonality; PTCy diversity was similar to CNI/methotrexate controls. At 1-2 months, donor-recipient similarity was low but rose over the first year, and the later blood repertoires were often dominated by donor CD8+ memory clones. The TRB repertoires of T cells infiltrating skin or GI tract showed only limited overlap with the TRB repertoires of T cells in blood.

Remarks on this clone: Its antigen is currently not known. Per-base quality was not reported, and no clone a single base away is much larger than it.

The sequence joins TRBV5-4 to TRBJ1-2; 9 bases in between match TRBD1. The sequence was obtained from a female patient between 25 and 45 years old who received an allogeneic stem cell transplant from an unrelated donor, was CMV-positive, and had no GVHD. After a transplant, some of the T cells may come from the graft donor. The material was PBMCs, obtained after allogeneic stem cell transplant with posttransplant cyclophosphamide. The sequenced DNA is TGTGCCAGCAGCTTGGGAACCACCCTCCGGACAGGGGACAGGGGCTACACCTTC. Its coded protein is CASSLGTTLRTGDRGYTF.